This T cell receptor (beta chain) comes out of a study of T cells after yellow fever vaccination. This clonotype appeared many times. Its antigen is still unknown. Via MiXCR, TCRdb re-called the 5' RACE reads, giving one row per CDR3 protein. The table shows around 350,000 distinct CDR3 sequences, with roughly 6.1% occurring only once. CDR1 and CDR2 from the germline V gene are SGHNT and YYREEE (reference sequence). V lost 3 bases and J 10 bases, leaving 8 bases between the germline ends. The length of the CDR3 is 11 residues. Notes on the study in general: Clones that expanded after primary vaccination mostly reappeared after the booster (96% CD4, 80% to 90% CD8).

The clonotype originates from a man aged 30-40 years who received the YFV17D yellow fever vaccine. The specimen comprised PBMCs, sampled 5 days after the yellow fever booster vaccination. The gene calls are TRBV5-4 and TRBJ2-1; D unresolved. Here the CDR3 DNA reads TGTGCCAGCAGCTCCGAACGGGAGCAGTTCTTC. This translates into CASSSEREQFF.